This T cell receptor beta chain was sequenced during a study of blood T cell repertoires in COVID-19. The protocol was immunoSEQ multiplex PCR, while the TCRdb copy is restricted to in-frame clones and leaves out a portion. The sample lists roughly 60,000 clones, approximately 88% occurring once. The receptor was derived from a man in his sixties with COVID-19, enrolled during active disease. Sequencing was done on a sample of peripheral blood.

The CDR3: CSVTGPGSQETQYF. The CDR3 DNA is TGCAGCGTCACAGGGCCAGGGTCACAAGAGACCCAGTACTTC. The chain employs TRBV29-1 and TRBJ2-5, with D possibly matching TRBD1 (6 bases). The V and J ends lost 6 bases and 2 bases respectively, with 16 bases between them. Germline V gene lookup returns CDR1 SQVTM and CDR2 ANQGSEA. The CDR3 length is 14 residues.